This T cell receptor (beta chain) is from a study of shared clonotypes between healthy human individuals. Study-level findings and limits: Donors were few, which limited the genetic and exposure-history diversity represented.

In the case of this clone: Its antigen is unknown.

Profiling relied on immunoSEQ multiplex PCR, and the TCRdb table lists in-frame clones only, not all of them. The repertoire holds fewer than 550,000 clones, with over 75% as singletons. Deletions cut 4 bases from V and 4 bases from J, with 16 bases between. This CDR3 comprises 15 residues. Germline loops: CDR1 SNHLY, CDR2 FYNNEI. This rearrangement joins TRBV2 to TRBJ1-2; D gene ambiguous. This sequence originates from a woman aged 40 to 50 in good health. Some clones in this sample may be carry-over from other donors' samples. The sequenced sample consisted of PBMCs. In nucleotides, the CDR3 is TGTGCCAGCAGTGCCTTTCTGGACGGAACCTATGGCTACACCTTC. Translation: CASSAFLDGTYGYTF.